The clone carrying this TCR beta chain was seen more than once but under ten times. Its specificity is not known. The sample is drawn from a study of OX40 agonist ivuxolimab in advanced cancers. Study details: Partial responses were recorded for three patients, including one with hepatocellular carcinoma and two with cutaneous melanoma. Study conclusions and caveats: Clonal expansion was seen in CD4+ and CD8+ blood T cells by week 6 at 0.1 to 3.0 mg/kg. Some patients who did not respond also had low normalized T-cell clonal expansion.

Generated by immunoSEQ multiplex PCR, the TCRdb table keeps only in-frame clones and is missing some. The table includes more than 50,000 clones, 70% to 80% detected once. The germline V and J ends were trimmed by 6 bases and 2 bases, with 29 bases remaining between them. This CDR3 is 19 amino acids long. Germline lookup yields CDR1 MDHEN and CDR2 SYDVKM. This clonotype originated in an adult with an advanced solid tumor such as melanoma, head and neck, liver or kidney cancer. The source material was CD4+ or CD8+ T cells sorted from blood, sampled in a trial of the OX40 agonist ivuxolimab. The chain uses TRBV28 and TRBJ2-7; D might be TRBD1 or TRBD2, each matching 6 bases. The DNA of the CDR3 is TGTGCCAGCAGCAGCATGGAGGGACACCCAAACTTGGGGGCCTACGAGCAGTACTTC. Translation gives CASSSMEGHPNLGAYEQYF.